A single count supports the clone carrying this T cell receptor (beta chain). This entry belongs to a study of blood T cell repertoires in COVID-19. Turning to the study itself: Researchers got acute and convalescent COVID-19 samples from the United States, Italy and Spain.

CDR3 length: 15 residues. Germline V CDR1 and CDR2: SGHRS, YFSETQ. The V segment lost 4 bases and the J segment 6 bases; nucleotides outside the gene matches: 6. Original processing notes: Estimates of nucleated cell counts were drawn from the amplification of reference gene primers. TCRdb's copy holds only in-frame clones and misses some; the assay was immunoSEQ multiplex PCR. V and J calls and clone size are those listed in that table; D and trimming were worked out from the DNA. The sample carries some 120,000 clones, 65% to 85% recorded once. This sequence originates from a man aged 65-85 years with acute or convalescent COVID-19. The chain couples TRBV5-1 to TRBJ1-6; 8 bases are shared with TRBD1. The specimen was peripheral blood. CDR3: CASSVQGGFNSPLHF. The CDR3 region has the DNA TGCGCCAGCAGCGTACAGGGGGGCTTTAATTCACCCCTCCACTTT.